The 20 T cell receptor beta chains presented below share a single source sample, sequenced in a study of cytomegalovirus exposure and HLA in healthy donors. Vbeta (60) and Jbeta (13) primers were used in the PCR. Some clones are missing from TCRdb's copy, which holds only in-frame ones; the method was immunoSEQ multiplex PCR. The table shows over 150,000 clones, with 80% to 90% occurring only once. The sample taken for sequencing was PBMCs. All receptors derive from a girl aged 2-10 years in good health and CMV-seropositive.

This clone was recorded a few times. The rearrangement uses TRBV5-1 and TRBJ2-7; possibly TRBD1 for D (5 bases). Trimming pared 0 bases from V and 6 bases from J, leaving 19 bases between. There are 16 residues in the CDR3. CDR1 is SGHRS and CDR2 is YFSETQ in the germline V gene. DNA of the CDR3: TGCGCCAGCAGCTTGGTTGCAGGGTCACCCCCCGGCGAGCAGTACTTC. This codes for CASSLVAGSPPGEQYF.

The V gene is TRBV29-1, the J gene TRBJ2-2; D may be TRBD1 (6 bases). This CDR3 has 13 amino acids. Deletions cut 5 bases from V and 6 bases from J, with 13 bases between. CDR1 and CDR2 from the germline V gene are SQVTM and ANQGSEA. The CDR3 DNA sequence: TGCAGCGTTTTCCCACAGGGATCCGGGGAGCTGTTTTTT. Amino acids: CSVFPQGSGELFF.

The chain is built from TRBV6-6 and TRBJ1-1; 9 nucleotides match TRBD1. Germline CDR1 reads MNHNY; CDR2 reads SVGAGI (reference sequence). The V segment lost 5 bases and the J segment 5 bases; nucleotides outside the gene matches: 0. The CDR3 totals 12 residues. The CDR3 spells CASSGQGTEAFF. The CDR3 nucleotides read TGTGCCAGCAGTGGACAGGGGACTGAAGCTTTCTTT.

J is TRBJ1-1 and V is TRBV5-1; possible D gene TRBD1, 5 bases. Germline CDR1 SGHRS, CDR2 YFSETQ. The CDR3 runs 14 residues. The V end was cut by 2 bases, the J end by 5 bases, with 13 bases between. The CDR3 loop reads CASSLQAGQTEAFF. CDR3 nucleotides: TGCGCCAGCAGCTTACAAGCGGGGCAGACTGAAGCTTTCTTT.

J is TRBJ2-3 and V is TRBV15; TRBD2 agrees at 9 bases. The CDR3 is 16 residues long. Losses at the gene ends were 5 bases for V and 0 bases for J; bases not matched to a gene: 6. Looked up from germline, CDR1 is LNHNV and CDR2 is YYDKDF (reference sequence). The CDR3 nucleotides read TGTGCCACCAGCTTTCGACTAGCGGAGAGCACAGATACGCAGTATTTT. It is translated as CATSFRLAESTDTQYF.

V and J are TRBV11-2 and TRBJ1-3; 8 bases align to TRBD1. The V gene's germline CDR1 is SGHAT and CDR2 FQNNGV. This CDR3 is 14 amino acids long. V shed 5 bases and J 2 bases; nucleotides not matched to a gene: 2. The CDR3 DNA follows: TGTGCCAGCAGCCGGACAGGGACTGGAAACACCATATATTTT. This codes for CASSRTGTGNTIYF.

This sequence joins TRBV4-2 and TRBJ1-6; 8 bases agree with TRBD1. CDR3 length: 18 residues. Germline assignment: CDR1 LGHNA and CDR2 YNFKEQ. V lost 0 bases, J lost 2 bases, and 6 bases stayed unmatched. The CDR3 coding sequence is TGTGCCAGCAGCCAAGACCCGACAGGGGCCCCCTATAATTCACCCCTCCACTTT. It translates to CASSQDPTGAPYNSPLHF.

For the CDR3, the DNA is TGTGCCAGCAGCTTGGCCAGGGCGGAAGAGACCCAGTACTTC. This codes for CASSLARAEETQYF. J is TRBJ2-5 and V is TRBV5-6; D might be TRBD1 (5 bases). There are 14 residues in the CDR3. CDR1 is SGHDT, CDR2 YYEEEE, per germline. V lost 0 bases, J lost 3 bases, and 9 bases lay in between.

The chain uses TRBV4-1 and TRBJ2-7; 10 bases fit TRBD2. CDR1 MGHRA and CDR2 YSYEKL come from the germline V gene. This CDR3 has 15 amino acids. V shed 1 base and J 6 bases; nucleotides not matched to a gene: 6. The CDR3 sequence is CASSQGQREGGEQYF. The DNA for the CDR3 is TGCGCCAGCAGCCAAGGTCAGCGGGAGGGGGGCGAGCAGTACTTC.

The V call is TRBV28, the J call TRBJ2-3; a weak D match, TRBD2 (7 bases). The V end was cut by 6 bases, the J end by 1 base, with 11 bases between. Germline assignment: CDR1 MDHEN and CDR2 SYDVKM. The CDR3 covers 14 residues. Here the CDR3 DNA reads TGTGCCAGCAGAAGGGGGGGCCGCACAGATACGCAGTATTTT. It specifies CASRRGGRTDTQYF.

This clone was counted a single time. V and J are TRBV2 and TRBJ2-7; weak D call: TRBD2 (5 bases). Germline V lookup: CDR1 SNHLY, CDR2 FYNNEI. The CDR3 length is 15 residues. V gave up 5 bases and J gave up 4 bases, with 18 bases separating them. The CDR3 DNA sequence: TGTGCCAGCAGTAAAGGGCCCGGCCGGGGATACGAGCAGTACTTC. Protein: CASSKGPGRGYEQYF.

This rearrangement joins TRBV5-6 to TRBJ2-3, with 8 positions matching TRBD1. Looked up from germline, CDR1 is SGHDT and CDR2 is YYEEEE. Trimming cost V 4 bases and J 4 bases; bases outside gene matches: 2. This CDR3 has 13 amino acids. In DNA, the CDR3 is TGTGCCAGCAGCCAGGGACAGGCAGATACGCAGTATTTT. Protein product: CASSQGQADTQYF.

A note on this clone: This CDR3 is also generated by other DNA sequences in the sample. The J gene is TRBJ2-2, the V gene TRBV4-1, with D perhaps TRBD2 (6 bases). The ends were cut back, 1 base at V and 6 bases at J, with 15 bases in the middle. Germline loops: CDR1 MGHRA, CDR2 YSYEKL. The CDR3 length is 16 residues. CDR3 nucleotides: TGCGCCAGCAGCCAAGTTGGTCGGGACTTCCCCGGGGAGCTGTTTTTT. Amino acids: CASSQVGRDFPGELFF.

The CDR3 nucleotides read TGTGCCAGCAGCCGGCGAGACTACCGAGCAGATACGCAGTATTTT. Translated: CASSRRDYRADTQYF. This sequence joins TRBV7-9 and TRBJ2-3, with D possibly matching TRBD2 (5 bases). Trimming stripped 5 bases from V and 4 bases from J, with 16 bases between. Germline values: CDR1 SEHNR, CDR2 FQNEAQ (reference sequence). This CDR3 is 15 amino acids long.

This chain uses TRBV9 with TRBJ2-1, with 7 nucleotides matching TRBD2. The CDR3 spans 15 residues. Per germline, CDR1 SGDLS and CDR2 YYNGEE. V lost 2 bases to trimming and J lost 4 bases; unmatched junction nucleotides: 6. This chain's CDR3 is CASSVRASGYNEQFF. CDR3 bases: TGTGCCAGCAGCGTCCGGGCTAGCGGTTACAATGAGCAGTTCTTC.

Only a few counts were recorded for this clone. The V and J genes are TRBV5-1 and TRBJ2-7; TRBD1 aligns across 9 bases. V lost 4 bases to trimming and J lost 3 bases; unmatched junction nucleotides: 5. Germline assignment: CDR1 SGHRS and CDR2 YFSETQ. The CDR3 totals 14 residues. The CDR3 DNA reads TGCGCCAGCAGCATGGGGGGACAGGGCTACGAGCAGTACTTC. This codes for CASSMGGQGYEQYF.

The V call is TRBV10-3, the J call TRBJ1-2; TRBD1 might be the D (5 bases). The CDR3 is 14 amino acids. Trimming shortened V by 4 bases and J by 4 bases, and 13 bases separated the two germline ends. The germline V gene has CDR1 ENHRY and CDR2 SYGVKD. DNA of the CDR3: TGTGCCATCAGTGTTTTGGGGGAGGGCTATGGCTACACCTTC. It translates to CAISVLGEGYGYTF.

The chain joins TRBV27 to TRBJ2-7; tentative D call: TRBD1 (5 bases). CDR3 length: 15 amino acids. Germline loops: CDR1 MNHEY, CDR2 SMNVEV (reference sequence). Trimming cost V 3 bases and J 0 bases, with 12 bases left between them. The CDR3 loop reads CASSFRGRSSYEQYF. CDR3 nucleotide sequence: TGTGCCAGCAGTTTTAGGGGCCGAAGCTCCTACGAGCAGTACTTC.

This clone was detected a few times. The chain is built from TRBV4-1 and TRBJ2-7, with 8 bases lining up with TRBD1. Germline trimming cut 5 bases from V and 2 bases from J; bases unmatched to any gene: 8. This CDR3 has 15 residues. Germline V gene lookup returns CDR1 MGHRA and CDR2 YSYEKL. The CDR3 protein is CASSVTGTGAYEQYF. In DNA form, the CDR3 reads TGCGCCAGCAGCGTGACCGGGACAGGAGCCTACGAGCAGTACTTC.

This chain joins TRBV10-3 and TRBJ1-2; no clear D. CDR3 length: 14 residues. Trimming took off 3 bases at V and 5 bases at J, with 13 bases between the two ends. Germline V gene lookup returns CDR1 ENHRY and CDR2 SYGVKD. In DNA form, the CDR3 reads TGTGCCATCAGTGATACGAGTTTCTCATATGGCTACACCTTC. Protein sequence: CAISDTSFSYGYTF.